Following are 9 T cell receptor beta chains from one sample sequenced in a study of beta chain features in type 1 diabetes. Study outcomes and limitations: When Type 1 diabetes patients were examined, their TCRB CDR3s proved moderately but significantly shorter in all four CD4+ subsets.

The antigens of these receptors remain unknown. The isolated RNA, all of it, was reverse transcribed, so expressed TCRB transcripts were what got sequenced. The table came from immunoSEQ multiplex PCR; TCRdb's copy has only in-frame clones and leaves some out. Here the sample spans approximately 170,000 clones, roughly 60% being singletons. Sequencing was performed on naive CD4+ T cells from blood. Receptors were obtained from a man under 40 with type 1 diabetes.

The V gene is TRBV6-1, the J gene TRBJ2-7; 8 bases align to TRBD2. CDR3 length equals 14 residues. CDR1 is MNHNS, CDR2 SASEGT, per germline. V trimming: 7 bases; J trimming: 4 bases; junction bases outside the gene matches: 9. As DNA, the CDR3 is TGTGCCAGCAATTCCGGGACTAGTCTTTACGAGCAGTACTTC. As protein: CASNSGTSLYEQYF.

This rearrangement joins TRBV7-6 to TRBJ2-1; D gene unclear. Trimming removed 0 bases at V and 9 bases at J, with 9 bases between. Per germline, CDR1 SGHVS and CDR2 FNYEAQ. The CDR3 length is 13 residues. The CDR3 bases are TGTGCCAGCAGCTTAGCGATCAAGTCTGAGCAGTTCTTC. It translates to CASSLAIKSEQFF.

This clone was observed a few times. The chain is built from TRBV9 and TRBJ1-2; no clear D. CDR1 is SGDLS, CDR2 YYNGEE, per germline. This CDR3 spans 13 amino acids. The ends were cut back, 4 bases at V and 4 bases at J, with 11 bases in the middle. CDR3 DNA sequence: TGTGCCAGCAGCACGAGGACGACCTATGGCTACACCTTC. This translates into CASSTRTTYGYTF. The full variable domain, with the rest looked up from reference TRBV9 and TRBJ1-2, is DSGVTQTPKHLITATGQRVTLRCSPRSGDLSVYWYQQSLDQGLQFLIQYYNGEERAKGNILERFSAQQFPDLHSELNLSSLELGDSALYFCASSTRTTYGYTFGSGTRLTVV.

The rearrangement joins TRBV10-1 to TRBJ2-3; 8 bases fit TRBD2. There are 16 residues in the CDR3. Unmatched junction bases numbered 10, after V lost 4 bases and J lost 4 bases. CDR1 is WNHNN, CDR2 SYGVQD, per germline (reference sequence). CDR3 region: CASSGTRGGPSDTQYF. CDR3 bases: TGCGCCAGCAGTGGAACCCGCGGGGGGCCGTCAGATACGCAGTATTTT.

The chain has TRBV2 and TRBJ1-6, with TRBD1 matching over 8 bases. The V gene's germline CDR1 is SNHLY and CDR2 FYNNEI. V lost 10 bases and J lost 6; bases outside the gene matches: 2. The CDR3 runs 12 residues. The CDR3 DNA is TGTGCCACGACAGGGGCTAATTCACCCCTCCACTTT. This gives the protein CATTGANSPLHF.

The V call is TRBV25-1, the J call TRBJ2-5; TRBD1 is a possible D gene (5 bases). The V gene's germline CDR1 is MGHDK and CDR2 SYGVNS. The CDR3 consists of 15 residues. The ends were cut back, 1 base at V and 2 bases at J, with 11 bases in the middle. CDR3 loop: CASSESKTVQETQYF. CDR3 nucleotides: TGTGCCAGCAGTGAATCGAAGACAGTGCAAGAGACCCAGTACTTC.

V gene TRBV30 combines with J gene TRBJ1-4; D unclear. This CDR3 has 14 residues. The V gene's germline CDR1 is GTSNPN and CDR2 SVGIG (reference sequence). V lost 2 bases to trimming and J lost 6 bases, with 13 bases between them. CDR3 sequence: CAWSFSGGHEKLFF. The CDR3 nucleotides read TGTGCCTGGAGTTTCAGCGGAGGTCATGAAAAACTGTTTTTT. Full variable domain (missing parts from reference TRBV30 and TRBJ1-4): SQTIHQWPATLVQPVGSPLSLECTVEGTSNPNLYWYRQAAGRGLQLLFYSVGIGQISSEVPQNLSASRPQDRQFILSSKKLLLSDSGFYLCAWSFSGGHEKLFFGSGTQLSVL.

The genes are TRBV29-1 and TRBJ2-2; possibly TRBD1 for D (6 bases). The CDR3 loop spans 18 amino acids. Germline CDR1 SQVTM, CDR2 ANQGSEA. V gave up 1 base and J gave up 0 bases, with 18 bases separating them. The CDR3 here is CSVEVRDKFRANTGELFF. CDR3 coding DNA: TGCAGCGTTGAAGTCCGGGACAAGTTTCGCGCGAACACCGGGGAGCTGTTTTTT.

The gene calls are TRBV15 and TRBJ1-6; weak D call: TRBD1 (5 bases). Between the trimmed V and J ends, which lost 0 bases and 7 bases, there was a span of 13 bases. The CDR3 runs 16 residues. Germline CDR1 reads LNHNV; CDR2 reads YYDKDF (reference sequence). The CDR3 DNA follows: TGTGCCACCAGCAGAGATAGAGACAGCGGCAATTCACCCCTCCACTTT. Amino acid sequence: CATSRDRDSGNSPLHF.